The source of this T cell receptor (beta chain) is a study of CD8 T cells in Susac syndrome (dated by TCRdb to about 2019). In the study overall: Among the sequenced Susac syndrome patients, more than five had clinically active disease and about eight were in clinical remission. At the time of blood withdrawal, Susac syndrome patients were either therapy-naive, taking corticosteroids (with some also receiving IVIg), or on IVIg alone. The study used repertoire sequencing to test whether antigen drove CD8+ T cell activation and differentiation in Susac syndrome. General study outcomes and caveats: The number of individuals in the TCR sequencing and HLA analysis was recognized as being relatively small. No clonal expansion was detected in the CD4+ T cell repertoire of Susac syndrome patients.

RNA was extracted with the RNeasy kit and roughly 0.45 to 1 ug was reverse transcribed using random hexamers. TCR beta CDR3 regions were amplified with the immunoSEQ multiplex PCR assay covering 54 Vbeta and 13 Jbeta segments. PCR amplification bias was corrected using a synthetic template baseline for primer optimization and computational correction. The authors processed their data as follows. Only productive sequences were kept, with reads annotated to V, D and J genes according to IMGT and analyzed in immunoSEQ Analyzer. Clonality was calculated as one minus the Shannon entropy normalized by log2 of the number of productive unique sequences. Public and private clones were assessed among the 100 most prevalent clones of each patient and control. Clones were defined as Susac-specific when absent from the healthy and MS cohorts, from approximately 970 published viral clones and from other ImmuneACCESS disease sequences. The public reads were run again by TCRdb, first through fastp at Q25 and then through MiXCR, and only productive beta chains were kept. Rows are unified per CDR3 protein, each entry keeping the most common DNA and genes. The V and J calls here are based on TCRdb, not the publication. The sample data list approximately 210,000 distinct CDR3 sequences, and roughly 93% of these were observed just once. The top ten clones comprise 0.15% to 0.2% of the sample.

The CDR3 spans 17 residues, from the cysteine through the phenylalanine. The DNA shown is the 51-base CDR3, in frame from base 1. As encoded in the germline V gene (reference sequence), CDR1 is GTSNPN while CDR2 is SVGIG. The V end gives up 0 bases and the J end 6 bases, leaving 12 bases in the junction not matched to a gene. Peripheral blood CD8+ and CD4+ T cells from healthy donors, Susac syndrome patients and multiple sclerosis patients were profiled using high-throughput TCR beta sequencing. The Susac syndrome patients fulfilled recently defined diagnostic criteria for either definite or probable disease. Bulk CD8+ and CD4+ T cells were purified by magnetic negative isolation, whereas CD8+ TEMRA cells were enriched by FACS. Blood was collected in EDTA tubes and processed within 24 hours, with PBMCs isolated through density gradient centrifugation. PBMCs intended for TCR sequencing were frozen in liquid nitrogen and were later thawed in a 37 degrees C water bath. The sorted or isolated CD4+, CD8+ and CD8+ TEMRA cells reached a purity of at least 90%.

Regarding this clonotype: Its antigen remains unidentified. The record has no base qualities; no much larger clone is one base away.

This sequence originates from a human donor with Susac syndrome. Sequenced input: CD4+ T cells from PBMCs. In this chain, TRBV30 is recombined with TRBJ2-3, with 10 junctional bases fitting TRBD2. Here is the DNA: TGTGCCTGGAGTGTTGACAGAGCGGGGGGGCCCCGGGATACGCAGTATTTT. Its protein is CAWSVDRAGGPRDTQYF.